These 25 T cell receptor beta chains came from one sample sequenced in a study of T cells in Graves' hyperthyroidism and ophthalmopathy. Authors of the study amplified TCR beta CDR3 regions from RNA transcripts. The HTBI primer set served for first-round RT-PCR of the TCR CDR3. TCRdb fed the multiplex PCR reads into MiXCR, producing one record per CDR3 protein. The data show 380,000 or so distinct CDR3 sequences, approximately 15% seen once. Sequencing was done on a sample of blood. The receptor source for this set is a woman aged 25-40 years with Graves' hyperthyroidism.

The chain joins TRBV9 to TRBJ2-5; perhaps TRBD2 as D (6 bases). The CDR3 has 15 residues. The germline V gene encodes CDR1 SGDLS and CDR2 YYNGEE. Trimming removed 0 bases at V and 9 bases at J, with 18 bases between. The CDR3 is CASSVGASHWEAQYF. CDR3 DNA: TGTGCCAGCAGCGTAGGGGCTAGCCACTGGGAGGCCCAGTACTTC.

The chain combines TRBV12-3 or TRBV12-4 with TRBJ1-5; possible D gene TRBD1, 5 bases. V shed 6 bases and J shed 8 bases, with 23 bases lying between them. This CDR3 comprises 16 residues. CDR3 coding DNA: TGTGCCAGCAGCGATTCAAGATCCCCAGGGAAGAAGCCCCAGCATTTT. This sequence encodes CASSDSRSPGKKPQHF.

In its sample, this clonotype was seen many times. The rearrangement links TRBV20-1 to TRBJ2-5; D may be TRBD1 or TRBD2 (5 bases each). Germline CDR1 is DFQATT and CDR2 is SNEGSKA (reference sequence). This CDR3 comprises 12 residues. Deletions cut 6 bases from V and 5 bases from J, with 13 bases between. CDR3 in amino acids: CSASGGAETQYF. The CDR3 region has the DNA TGCAGTGCAAGTGGGGGAGCGGAGACCCAGTACTTC.

This clonotype has ten or more counts. The V and J genes are TRBV28 and TRBJ1-2, with D perhaps matching TRBD1 (6 bases). V was cut by 8 bases and J by 8 bases, with 21 bases left in between. The germline V gene has CDR1 MDHEN and CDR2 SYDVKM. CDR3 length equals 14 residues. The CDR3 region is CASYQGQGLGGYTF. CDR3 coding DNA: TGTGCCAGCTATCAGGGGCAGGGGCTGGGGGGCTACACCTTC.

A few counts support this clonotype. The chain combines TRBV29-1 with TRBJ2-3; D is possibly TRBD2 (6 bases). Germline CDR1 and CDR2: SQVTM and ANQGSEA. Deletions cut 6 bases from V and 6 bases from J, with 19 bases between. The CDR3 length is 14 residues. The CDR3 DNA reads TGCAGCGTCCATCCCGACGGGAGTGGGGATACGCAGTATTTT. Its translation is CSVHPDGSGDTQYF.

This clonotype was counted many times. The chain links TRBV28 to TRBJ2-2; D remains ambiguous. Germline V gene sequence: CDR1 MDHEN, CDR2 SYDVKM. The germline V and J ends were trimmed by 4 bases and 2 bases, with 8 bases remaining between them. The CDR3 runs 14 residues. The CDR3 bases are TGTGCCAGCAGTTACCGGGCCAACACCGGGGAGCTGTTTTTT. Translating gives CASSYRANTGELFF.

The chain uses TRBV5-1 and TRBJ2-6; tentative D call: TRBD2 (5 bases). V was clipped by 3 bases and J by 2 bases, with 18 bases between them. Germline V gives CDR1 SGHRS, CDR2 YFSETQ. There are 18 residues in the CDR3. CDR3 amino acids: CASSSSPPGAAGANVLTF. The CDR3 coding sequence is TGCGCCAGCAGCTCCTCCCCCCCTGGAGCGGCTGGGGCCAACGTCCTGACTTTC.

At least ten counts were recorded for this clonotype. The rearrangement links TRBV24-1 to TRBJ1-4; TRBD1 might be the D (5 bases). This CDR3 spans 16 amino acids. The V gene's germline CDR1 is KGHDR and CDR2 SFDVKD. V lost 3 bases and J 8 bases, leaving 18 bases between the germline ends. This chain's CDR3 is CATSDVQGELEEKLFF. The CDR3 DNA reads TGTGCCACCAGTGATGTACAAGGGGAATTAGAGGAAAAACTGTTTTTT.

This clonotype was found many times. V and J are TRBV28 and TRBJ1-3; D unclear. Germline V gene lookup returns CDR1 MDHEN and CDR2 SYDVKM. The ends were cut back, 6 bases at V and 4 bases at J, with 7 bases in the middle. This CDR3 is built from 12 residues. The CDR3: CASRGSGNTIYF. Here the CDR3 DNA reads TGTGCCAGCAGGGGGTCCGGAAACACCATATATTTT.

The V and J genes are TRBV6-4 and TRBJ1-1, with TRBD1 identical over 9 bases. The V and J ends lost 3 bases and 5 bases, in that order; junction bases with no gene match: 7. CDR3 length: 15 amino acids. Germline-derived CDR1 and CDR2 are MRHNA and SNTAGT. Written as DNA, the CDR3 is TGTGCCAGCAGTGATTGGGACAGGGTCCGAACTGAAGCTTTCTTT. This codes for CASSDWDRVRTEAFF.

J is TRBJ1-5 and V is TRBV20-1; D is possibly TRBD1 (5 bases). The germline V and J ends were trimmed by 0 bases and 7 bases, with 13 bases remaining between them. Germline V gene data show CDR1 as DFQATT and CDR2 as SNEGSKA (reference sequence). The CDR3 runs 14 residues. CDR3 loop: CSARDDGREQPQHF. CDR3 DNA sequence: TGCAGTGCTAGAGATGACGGCAGGGAGCAGCCCCAGCATTTT.

This chain joins TRBV6-2 or TRBV6-3 and TRBJ1-1, with TRBD1 as a possible D gene (5 bases). Trimming pared 7 bases from V and 1 base from J, leaving 16 bases between. The CDR3 runs 15 residues. Germline V gene lookup returns CDR1 MNHEY and CDR2 SVGEGT. The CDR3 is CASKDRGRSNTEAFF. CDR3 nucleotides: TGTGCCAGCAAAGACCGGGGCAGGTCGAACACTGAAGCTTTCTTT.

There are many counts of this clonotype. V usage is TRBV20-1 and J usage is TRBJ2-5; unclear D gene. Per the germline V gene, CDR1 is DFQATT and CDR2 is SNEGSKA (reference sequence). V shed 0 bases and J shed 5 bases, with 13 bases lying between them. The CDR3 covers 14 residues. The CDR3 coding sequence is TGCAGTGCTAGAGATTACGAATCGCTCGAGACCCAGTACTTC. Amino acid sequence: CSARDYESLETQYF.

There are many counts of this clonotype. J is TRBJ1-1 and V is TRBV30; D uncertain. Trimming shortened V by 4 bases and J by 5 bases, and 8 bases separated the two germline ends. The V gene's germline CDR1 is GTSNPN and CDR2 SVGIG (reference sequence). The CDR3 contains 11 residues. The CDR3 is CAWMQETEAFF. CDR3 coding DNA: TGTGCCTGGATGCAAGAGACTGAAGCTTTCTTT.

This clonotype was counted many times. This sequence joins TRBV6-5 and TRBJ1-2; perhaps TRBD1 as D (6 bases). CDR1 and CDR2 (germline): MNHEY, SVGAGI. V was clipped by 2 bases and J by 6 bases, with 10 bases between them. CDR3 length: 13 amino acids. Here the CDR3 reads CASSYATGDGYTF. DNA of the CDR3: TGTGCCAGCAGTTACGCGACAGGCGATGGCTACACCTTC.

In this sample, this clonotype turned up many times. The chain uses TRBV5-1 and TRBJ1-1; a possible D gene is TRBD1 (5 bases). This CDR3 region has 14 residues. Per the germline V gene, CDR1 is SGHRS and CDR2 is YFSETQ. The ends were cut back, 4 bases at V and 1 base at J, with 11 bases in the middle. CDR3 DNA sequence: TGCGCCAGCAGCCTGGATGGGGGGAACACTGAAGCTTTCTTT. Encoded protein: CASSLDGGNTEAFF. Based on the CDR3 plus reference TRBV5-1 and TRBJ1-1, the full variable domain is KAGVTQTPRYLIKTRGQQVTLSCSPISGHRSVSWYQQTPGQGLQFLFEYFSETQRNKGNFPGRFSGRQFSNSRSEMNVSTLELGDSALYLCASSLDGGNTEAFFGQGTRLTVV.

In its sample, this clonotype was seen a few times. This chain connects TRBV5-1 to TRBJ2-7, with D unclear. Germline lookup yields CDR1 SGHRS and CDR2 YFSETQ. Trimming cost V 7 bases and J 3 bases, with 17 bases left between them. The CDR3 length is 14 residues. The chain's CDR3 is CASPIGRPDYEQYF. The DNA of the CDR3 is TGCGCCAGCCCTATCGGACGGCCGGACTACGAGCAGTACTTC.

Ten or more counts support this clonotype. This chain links TRBV6-2 or TRBV6-3 with TRBJ2-3; D is unclear. This CDR3 comprises 13 residues. The V gene's germline CDR1 is MNHEY and CDR2 SVGEGT. V was clipped by 7 bases and J by 5 bases, with 13 bases between them. The CDR3 loop is CASKTVGGDTQYF. The DNA of the CDR3 is TGTGCCAGCAAAACCGTAGGTGGAGATACGCAGTATTTT.

This clonotype was found many times. The chain carries TRBV20-1 and TRBJ1-1, with D tentatively TRBD1 (5 bases). V was shortened by 2 bases and J by 10 bases, with 17 bases between the two germline ends. Germline V gene lookup returns CDR1 DFQATT and CDR2 SNEGSKA (reference sequence). This CDR3 has 13 amino acids. DNA of the CDR3: TGCAGTGCTAGACTTGGGACCTCCCTGACAGCTTTCTTT. Encoded protein: CSARLGTSLTAFF.

This clonotype was recorded many times. The chain employs TRBV29-1 and TRBJ1-5, with a weak D call TRBD1 (5 bases). The CDR3 covers 13 residues. In germline, CDR1 is SQVTM, CDR2 ANQGSEA. V was pared by 6 bases and J by 5 bases, with 14 bases between. As DNA, the CDR3 is TGCAGCGTGGGCGGGACGCCGGATCAGCCCCAGCATTTT. Protein product: CSVGGTPDQPQHF.

This rearrangement joins TRBV29-1 to TRBJ2-5; D could derive from TRBD1 or TRBD2 (6 bases each). CDR3 size: 13 residues. Germline V gene data show CDR1 as SQVTM and CDR2 as ANQGSEA. The V gene lost 4 bases and the J gene lost 1 base, with 10 bases spanning the gap. The CDR3 nucleotides are TGCAGCGTTGGAAGGGGGGCCCAAGAGACCCAGTACTTC. As protein: CSVGRGAQETQYF.

Regarding this clonotype: One end of the junction does not line up with germline, which may come from a read error. The rearrangement links TRBV7-2 to TRBJ2-3, with a weak D call TRBD2 (6 bases). Germline V gene lookup returns CDR1 SGHTA and CDR2 FQGNSA. The CDR3 has 13 amino acids. CDR3 sequence reads: CVSSFREPNTQYF. CDR3 nucleotide sequence: TGTGTCAGCAGCTTTCGGGAGCCAAATACGCAGTATTTT.

This chain links TRBV20-1 with TRBJ2-1; D ambiguous. The J call may be incorrect, as the DNA end agrees better with TRBJ2-7. This CDR3 spans 13 amino acids. CDR1 DFQATT and CDR2 SNEGSKA come from the germline V gene (reference sequence). The CDR3 DNA follows: TGCAGTGCTAGATGGGCACTCTCAGTTGAGCAGTACTTC. It translates to CSARWALSVEQYF.

This clonotype was picked up a small number of times. This chain joins TRBV29-1 and TRBJ2-6; D is uncertain. Per germline, CDR1 SQVTM and CDR2 ANQGSEA. This CDR3 region has 15 residues. V gave up 0 bases and J gave up 0 bases, with 6 bases separating them. Here the CDR3 reads CSVEDGNSGANVLTF. The CDR3 DNA reads TGCAGCGTTGAAGATGGGAACTCTGGGGCCAACGTCCTGACTTTC.

The chain employs TRBV3-1 and TRBJ1-1; 7 bases agree with TRBD1. Trimming took 4 bases from V and 3 from J; bases not matched to a gene: 11. CDR3 length: 16 amino acids. Germline loops: CDR1 LGHDT, CDR2 YNNKEL (reference sequence). The CDR3 here is CASSPRRQGRDTEAFF. The CDR3 DNA sequence: TGTGCCAGCAGCCCCAGACGACAGGGCAGGGACACTGAAGCTTTCTTT.